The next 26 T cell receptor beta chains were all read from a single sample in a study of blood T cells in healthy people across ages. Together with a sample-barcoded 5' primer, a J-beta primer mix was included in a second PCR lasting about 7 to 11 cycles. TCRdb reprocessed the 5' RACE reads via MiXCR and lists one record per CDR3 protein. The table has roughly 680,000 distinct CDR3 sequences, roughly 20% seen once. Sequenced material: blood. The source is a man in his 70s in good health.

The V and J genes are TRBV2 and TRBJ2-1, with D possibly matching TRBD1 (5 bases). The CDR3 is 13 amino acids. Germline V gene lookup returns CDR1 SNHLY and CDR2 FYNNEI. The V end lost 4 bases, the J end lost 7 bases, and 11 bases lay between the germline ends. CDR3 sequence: CASSGGRVNEQFF. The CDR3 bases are TGTGCCAGCAGTGGCGGCAGGGTGAATGAGCAGTTCTTC.

CDR3 bases: TGCGCCAGTCAGGGGGGCCAGATGAACACTGAAGCTTTCTTT. Translation gives CASQGGQMNTEAFF. V gene TRBV10-2 combines with J gene TRBJ1-1, with 7 bases identical to TRBD1. Germline CDR1 and CDR2: WSHSY and SAAADI. V gave up 9 bases and J gave up 0 bases; unmatched junction bases: 7. This CDR3 region has 14 residues.

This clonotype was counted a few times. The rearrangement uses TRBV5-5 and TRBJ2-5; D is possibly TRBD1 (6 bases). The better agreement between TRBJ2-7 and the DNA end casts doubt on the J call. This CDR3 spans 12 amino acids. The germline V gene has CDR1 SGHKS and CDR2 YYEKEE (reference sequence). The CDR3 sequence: CASSRDIYEQYF. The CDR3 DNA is TGTGCCAGCAGCCGGGACATCTACGAGCAGTACTTC.

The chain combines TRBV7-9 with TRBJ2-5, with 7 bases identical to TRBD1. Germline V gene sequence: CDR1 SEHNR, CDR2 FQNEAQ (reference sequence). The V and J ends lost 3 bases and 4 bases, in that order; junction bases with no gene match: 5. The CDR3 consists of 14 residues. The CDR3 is CASSFDRVLETQYF. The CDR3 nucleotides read TGTGCCAGCAGCTTTGACAGGGTTTTAGAGACCCAGTACTTC.

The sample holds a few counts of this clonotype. In DNA form, the CDR3 reads TGCAGCGTTGATCGGGACACCTACAATGAGCAGTTCTTC. It is translated as CSVDRDTYNEQFF. The chain has TRBV29-1 and TRBJ2-1; possibly TRBD1 for D (6 bases). V was pared by 3 bases and J by 2 bases, with 8 bases between. The germline gives CDR1 SQVTM, CDR2 ANQGSEA. The CDR3 is 13 residues long.

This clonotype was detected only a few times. In nucleotides, the CDR3 is TGTGCCAGCAGCTCTCTGGGGACTAGCGGTTACAATGAGCAGTTCTTC. Its translation is CASSSLGTSGYNEQFF. The V and J genes are TRBV7-2 and TRBJ2-1; TRBD2 matches at 11 bases. V was clipped by 4 bases and J by 4 bases; unmatched bases: 6. Per the germline V gene, CDR1 is SGHTA and CDR2 is FQGNSA. The CDR3 is made up of 16 amino acids.

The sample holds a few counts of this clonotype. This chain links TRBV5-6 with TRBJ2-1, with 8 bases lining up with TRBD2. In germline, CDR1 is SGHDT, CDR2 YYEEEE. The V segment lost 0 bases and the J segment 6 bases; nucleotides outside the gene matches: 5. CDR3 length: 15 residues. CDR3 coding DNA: TGTGCCAGCAGCTTGGTTAGCGGGAACGGCAATGAGCAGTTCTTC. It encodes CASSLVSGNGNEQFF.

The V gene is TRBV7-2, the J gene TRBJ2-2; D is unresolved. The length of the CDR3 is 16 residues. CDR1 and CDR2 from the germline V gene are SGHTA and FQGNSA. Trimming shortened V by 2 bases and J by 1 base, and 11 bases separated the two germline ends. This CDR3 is CASSLSRKGNTGELFF. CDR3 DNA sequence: TGTGCCAGCAGCTTATCCCGAAAAGGGAACACCGGGGAGCTGTTTTTT.

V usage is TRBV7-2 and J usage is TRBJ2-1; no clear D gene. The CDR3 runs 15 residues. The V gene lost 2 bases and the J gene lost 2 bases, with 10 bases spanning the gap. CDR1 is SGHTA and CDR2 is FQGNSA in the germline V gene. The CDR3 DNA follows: TGTGCCAGCAGCTTATCACACCAGCCCTACAATGAGCAGTTCTTC. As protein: CASSLSHQPYNEQFF.

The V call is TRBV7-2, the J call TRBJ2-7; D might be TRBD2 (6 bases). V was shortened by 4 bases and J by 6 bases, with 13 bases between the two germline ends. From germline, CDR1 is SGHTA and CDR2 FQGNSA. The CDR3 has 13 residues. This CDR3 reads CASSSHGTPEQYF. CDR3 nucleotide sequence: TGTGCCAGCAGCTCCCACGGGACTCCCGAGCAGTACTTC.

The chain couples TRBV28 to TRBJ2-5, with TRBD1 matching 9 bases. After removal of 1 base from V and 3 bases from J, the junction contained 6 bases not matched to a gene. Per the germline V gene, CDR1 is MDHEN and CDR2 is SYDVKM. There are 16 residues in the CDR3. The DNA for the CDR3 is TGTGCCAGCAGTTTATATGGGACAGGGCAAAAAGAGACCCAGTACTTC. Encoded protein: CASSLYGTGQKETQYF.

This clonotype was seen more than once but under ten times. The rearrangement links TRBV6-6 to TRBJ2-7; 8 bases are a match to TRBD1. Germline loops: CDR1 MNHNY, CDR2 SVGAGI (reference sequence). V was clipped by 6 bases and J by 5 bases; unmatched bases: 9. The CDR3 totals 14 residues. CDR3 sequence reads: CASSGRTGSNEQYF. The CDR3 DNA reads TGTGCCAGCAGCGGAAGGACAGGGAGTAACGAGCAGTACTTC.

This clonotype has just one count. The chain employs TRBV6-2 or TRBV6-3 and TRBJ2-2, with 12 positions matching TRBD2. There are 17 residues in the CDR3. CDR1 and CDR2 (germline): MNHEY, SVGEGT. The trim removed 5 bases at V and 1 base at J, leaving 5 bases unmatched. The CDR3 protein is CASSQTSGSENTGELFF. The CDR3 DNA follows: TGTGCCAGCAGTCAGACTAGCGGGAGCGAGAACACCGGGGAGCTGTTTTTT.

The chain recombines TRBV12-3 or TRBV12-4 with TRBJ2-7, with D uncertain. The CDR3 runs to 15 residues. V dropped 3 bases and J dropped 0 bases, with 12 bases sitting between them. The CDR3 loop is CASSFGGWSSYEQYF. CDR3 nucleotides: TGTGCCAGCAGTTTTGGTGGGTGGAGCTCCTACGAGCAGTACTTC.

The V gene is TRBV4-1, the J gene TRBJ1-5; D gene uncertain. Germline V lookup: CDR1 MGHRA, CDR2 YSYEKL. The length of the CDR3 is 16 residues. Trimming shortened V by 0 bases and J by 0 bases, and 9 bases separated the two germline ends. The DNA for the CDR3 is TGCGCCAGCAGCCAAGAGGCCGGATATAGCAATCAGCCCCAGCATTTT. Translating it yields CASSQEAGYSNQPQHF.

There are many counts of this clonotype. CDR3: CSAPRSGSGYEQYF. In DNA form, the CDR3 reads TGCAGTGCACCGCGTAGCGGGAGTGGGTACGAGCAGTACTTC. The rearrangement uses TRBV20-1 and TRBJ2-7; the match to TRBD2 covers 9 bases. The CDR3 spans 14 residues. The junction had 10 bases not matched to a gene; V was cut back by 6 bases and J by 4 bases. Germline V gene lookup returns CDR1 DFQATT and CDR2 SNEGSKA (reference sequence).

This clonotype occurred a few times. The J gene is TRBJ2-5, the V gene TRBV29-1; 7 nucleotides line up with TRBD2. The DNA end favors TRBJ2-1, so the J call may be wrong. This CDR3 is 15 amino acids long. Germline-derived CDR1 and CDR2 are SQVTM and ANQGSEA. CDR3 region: CSVERGSGMVGEQFF. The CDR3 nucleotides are TGCAGCGTTGAAAGAGGGAGCGGGATGGTCGGTGAGCAGTTCTTC.

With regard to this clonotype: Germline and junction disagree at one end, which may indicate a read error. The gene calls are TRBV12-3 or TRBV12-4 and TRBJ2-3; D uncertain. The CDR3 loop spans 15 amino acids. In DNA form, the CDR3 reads TGTGCCAGCAAAGATGGCAGACTGAGCACAGATACGCAATATTTT. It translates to CASKDGRLSTDTQYF.

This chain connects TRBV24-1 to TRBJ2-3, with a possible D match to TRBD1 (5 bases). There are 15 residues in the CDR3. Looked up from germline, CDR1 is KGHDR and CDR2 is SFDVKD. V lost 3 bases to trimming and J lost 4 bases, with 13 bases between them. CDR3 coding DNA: TGTGCCACCAGTGATCCTCAGGGTTCCGCAGATACGCAGTATTTT. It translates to CATSDPQGSADTQYF.

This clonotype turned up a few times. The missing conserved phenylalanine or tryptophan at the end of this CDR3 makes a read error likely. CDR3 DNA: TGCGCCAGCAGCTTGTGGGGTCAAGAAATTCAGTACCTC. It yields the protein CASSLWGQEIQYL. This chain connects TRBV5-1 to TRBJ2-4; D uncertain. The V and J ends lost 1 base and 10 bases respectively, with 12 bases between them. From germline, CDR1 is SGHRS and CDR2 YFSETQ. The length of the CDR3 is 13 residues.

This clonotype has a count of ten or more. This CDR3 reads CSAPERSGTDTQYF. The CDR3, as DNA: TGCAGTGCTCCCGAGCGTTCGGGAACAGATACGCAGTATTTT. This chain joins TRBV20-1 and TRBJ2-3; D perhaps matches TRBD2 (5 bases). Per germline, CDR1 DFQATT and CDR2 SNEGSKA (reference sequence). The CDR3 is made up of 14 amino acids. The V and J ends lost 5 bases and 3 bases respectively, with 15 bases between them.

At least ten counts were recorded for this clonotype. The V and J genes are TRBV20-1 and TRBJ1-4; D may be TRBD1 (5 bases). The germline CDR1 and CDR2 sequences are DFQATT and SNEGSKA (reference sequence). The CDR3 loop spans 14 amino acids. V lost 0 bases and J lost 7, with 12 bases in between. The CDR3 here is CSARDQGVFEKLFF. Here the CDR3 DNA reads TGCAGTGCTAGAGACCAGGGAGTCTTTGAAAAACTGTTTTTT.

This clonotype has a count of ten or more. The CDR3 here is CASSQTRTQYF. The CDR3 DNA reads as TGTGCCAGCAGCCAAACTCGGACCCAGTACTTC. The rearrangement links TRBV12-3 or TRBV12-4 to TRBJ2-5, with D unresolved. Trimming took 6 bases from V and 7 from J, leaving 9 bases between them. The CDR3 has 11 amino acids.

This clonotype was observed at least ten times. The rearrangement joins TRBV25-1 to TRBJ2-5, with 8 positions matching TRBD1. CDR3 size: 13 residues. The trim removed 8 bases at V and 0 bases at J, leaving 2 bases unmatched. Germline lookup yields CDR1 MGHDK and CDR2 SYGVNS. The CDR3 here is CASGQGDQETQYF. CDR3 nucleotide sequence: TGTGCCAGCGGACAGGGAGACCAAGAGACCCAGTACTTC.

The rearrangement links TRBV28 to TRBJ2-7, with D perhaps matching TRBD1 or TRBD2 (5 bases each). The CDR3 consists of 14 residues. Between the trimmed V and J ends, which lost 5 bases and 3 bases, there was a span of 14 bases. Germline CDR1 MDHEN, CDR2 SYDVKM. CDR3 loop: CASSPWGRGYEQYF. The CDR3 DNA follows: TGTGCCAGCAGTCCATGGGGGAGAGGCTACGAGCAGTACTTC. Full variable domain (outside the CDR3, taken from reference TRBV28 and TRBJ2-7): DVKVTQSSRYLVKRTGEKVFLECVQDMDHENMFWYRQDPGLGLRLIYFSYDVKMKEKGDIPEGYSVSREKKERFSLILESASTNQTSMYLCASSPWGRGYEQYFGPGTRLTVT.

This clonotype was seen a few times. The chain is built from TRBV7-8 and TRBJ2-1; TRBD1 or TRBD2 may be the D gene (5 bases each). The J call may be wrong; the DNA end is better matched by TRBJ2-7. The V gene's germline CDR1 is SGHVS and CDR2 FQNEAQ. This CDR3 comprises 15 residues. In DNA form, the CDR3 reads TGTGCCAGCAGCTTATCGGGGCCCAACTCCTACGAGCAGTACTTC. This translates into CASSLSGPNSYEQYF.